This entry features one T cell receptor (beta chain) sequence. This clonotype showed up many times. Its target antigen remains unknown. Base qualities are not provided; no much larger clone lies one nucleotide away. This sample was taken from a study of T cells in Graves' hyperthyroidism and ophthalmopathy (dated by TCRdb to the late 2010s). General notes on the study: Peripheral blood samples were taken at the time of initial diagnosis, prior to any treatment. Thyroid tissue and blood T-cell repertoires from several Graves' hyperthyroidism patients were also compared in the study. Once sampling was done, hyperthyroidism patients were given methimazole at a starting dose of 30 mg daily, whereas ophthalmopathy patients were given high-dose intravenous methylprednisolone. TCR Vbeta CDR3 sequencing of around 130 peripheral blood samples (over 40 ophthalmopathy, about 80 hyperthyroidism and approximately 17 progressor patients) is reported in the paper. Prospective prediction of ophthalmopathy was tested in an independent validation cohort consisting of about 19 hyperthyroidism patients and approximately 16 patients who later progressed to ophthalmopathy. The approximately 98 discovery patients were randomly divided into training and test sets at a 7:3 ratio. A discovery cohort of about 96 patients, 43 with Graves' ophthalmopathy and about 58 with stable Graves' hyperthyroidism, was used to find distinguishing TCR V-J signatures. Here is what the overall study found, with its caveats: Most expanded thyroid clonotypes (frequency above 0.001) were also found in blood, which suggests that blood repertoires may mirror thyroid immune responses. No statistical method was used to set the sample size in advance, and investigators knew the group allocation. A model built on a 13 V-J signature distinguished ophthalmopathy from stable hyperthyroidism, reaching about 89% sensitivity and under 84% specificity in cross-validation and 80%/75% in testing. During validation, the model predicted progression to ophthalmopathy a median of around 6 months ahead of onset, with around 71% sensitivity and 72.22% specificity.

TCR beta CDR3 regions were amplified from RNA transcripts. The first round of RT-PCR for the TCR CDR3 was performed with the HTBI primer set and the Qiagen OneStep RT-PCR kit. Libraries were constructed in a second round of multiplex PCR, after which size selection and purification were performed. Sequencing of the libraries was done on an Illumina HiSeq2000 using paired-end 100 bp reads. From the authors' description of their analysis: SOAPnuke was used to process the raw data, throwing out any read that contained adapters or uncalled bases, had a mean Phred below 15, or lacked an exact constant-primer or identifier match. High-quality paired reads were merged with COPE v1.2.5, and unique nucleotide sequences were defined as clonotypes. Clonotypes were aligned to IMGT TRBV, TRBD and TRBJ reference segments using MiTCR v1.1. Analysis was restricted to V-J combinations with a frequency above 0.0001, which covered roughly 99% of repertoires. A TCS score was defined as the ratio of F50 (clonal expansion) to E x V (chaos), with BLOSUM62-based TCRdist applied between CDR3 peptides within each V-J. Welch's t-statistics and random forest reduced around 550 V-J features to 10 to 15, which were used in a naive Bayes classifier (R e1071). The similarity between thyroid and blood repertoires was quantified using the Morisita-Horn index. TCRdb took the public reads, trimmed them with fastp at Q25, ran MiXCR for clone calling and kept in-frame beta chains. Identical CDR3 protein sequences are pooled into one entry, listed with their most common genes and DNA. TCRdb's processing, not the authors', yielded these V and J calls. Here the sample has 640,000 or so distinct CDR3 sequences; approximately 14% occur a single time. Of the sample, around 4% falls within the top ten clones.

In the ophthalmopathy patients, disease was moderately to severely active, with a Clinical Activity Score of 3 or more, a NOSPECS grade of 4 or more, and a duration of less than 3 months. Any patient with an uncontrolled infection, another autoimmune disease, pregnancy or lactation was excluded. Diagnoses relied on clinical symptoms, serum thyroxine and TRAb, thyroid ultrasound and orbital computed tomography. Ficoll-Paque density gradient centrifugation was used to isolate PBMCs from 10 ml of fresh peripheral blood. Trizol reagent was used to extract total RNA, and RNA quality was then checked on an Agilent 2100 Bioanalyzer. Trimming accounts for 3 bases at V and 7 bases at J, while the number of junction bases matched to no gene is 15. CDR1 MRHNA and CDR2 SNTAGT were looked up in the germline V gene. The CDR3 runs 17 amino acids, cysteine and phenylalanine included. Of the read, only the CDR3 DNA is kept; its 51 bases are in frame from base 1.

Sequencing used blood. The clonotype was recovered from a woman aged 40-49 years with Graves' ophthalmopathy. Here the chain combines TRBV6-4 and TRBJ2-7; TRBD2 lines up with 10 middle nucleotides. The CDR3 has the sequence CASSDSPLAGVRREQYF. The DNA is TGTGCCAGCAGTGATTCTCCCCTAGCGGGAGTTCGGCGTGAGCAGTACTTC.